One and the same sample provided the 26 T cell receptor beta chains below, sequenced in a study of cytomegalovirus exposure and HLA in healthy donors. Measured with immunoSEQ multiplex PCR; TCRdb has only the in-frame clones, and not every one. This table has roughly 300,000 clones, roughly 90% appearing once. Sequencing was performed on PBMCs. These receptors were obtained from a woman aged 25 to 39 in good health and CMV-seropositive.

The J gene is TRBJ2-7, the V gene TRBV4-3, with 16 positions matching TRBD2. This CDR3 has 19 residues. The J segment lost 6 bases and the V segment lost 2 bases, leaving 13 bases of the junction unmatched. CDR1 and CDR2 (germline): LGHNA, YSLEER. The CDR3 coding sequence is TGCGCCAGCAGCCAACCGGGACTAGCGGGAGGGCGGAATATTTGCGAGCAGTACTTC. The encoded protein is CASSQPGLAGGRNICEQYF.

The chain employs TRBV27 and TRBJ1-3; a weak D match, TRBD1 (5 bases). Trimming stripped 8 bases from V and 4 bases from J, with 21 bases between. Germline CDR1 is MNHEY and CDR2 is SMNVEV (reference sequence). CDR3 length: 16 amino acids. CDR3 coding DNA: TGTGCCAGCGGACCGGGACGGAGGTCCTCGGGAAACACCATATATTTT. Encoded protein: CASGPGRRSSGNTIYF.

The chain joins TRBV6-1 to TRBJ2-2; 9 bases line up with TRBD2. Trimming removed 7 bases from V and 4 bases from J; junction bases left unmatched: 7. This CDR3 contains 15 residues. Germline CDR1 and CDR2: MNHNS and SASEGT. CDR3 sequence: CASTPAGGLTGELFF. The CDR3 coding sequence is TGTGCCAGCACCCCCGCGGGGGGGCTCACCGGGGAGCTGTTTTTT.

The rearrangement uses TRBV5-1 and TRBJ1-2, with D possibly matching TRBD1 (6 bases). The V end lost 1 base, the J end lost 1 base, and 8 bases lay between the germline ends. This CDR3 region has 14 residues. Per the germline V gene, CDR1 is SGHRS and CDR2 is YFSETQ. The DNA of the CDR3 is TGCGCCAGCAGCTTGTGGACAGATAACTATGGCTACACCTTC. Residues: CASSLWTDNYGYTF.

The chain employs TRBV15 and TRBJ1-1; D is unclear. Germline-derived CDR1 and CDR2 are LNHNV and YYDKDF (reference sequence). The CDR3 has 17 amino acids. V was cut by 0 bases and J by 4 bases, with 18 bases left in between. This chain's CDR3 is CATSRDYGELGSTEAFF. DNA of the CDR3: TGTGCCACCAGCAGAGATTACGGGGAGTTGGGGAGCACTGAAGCTTTCTTT.

The chain recombines TRBV5-4 with TRBJ2-7, with TRBD2 as a possible D gene (6 bases). Trimming left V 3 bases short and J 3 bases short, with 16 bases between. Looked up from germline, CDR1 is SGHNT and CDR2 is YYREEE (reference sequence). The CDR3 loop spans 15 amino acids. CDR3 in DNA: TGTGCCAGCAGCTCACCTCGGGGGATGGGCTACGAGCAGTACTTC. Its translation is CASSSPRGMGYEQYF.

The chain has TRBV6-6 and TRBJ2-1, with D tentatively TRBD2 (6 bases). V dropped 7 bases and J dropped 2 bases, with 15 bases sitting between them. CDR3 length: 15 amino acids. In germline, CDR1 is MNHNY, CDR2 SVGAGI (reference sequence). In nucleotides, the CDR3 is TGTGCCAGCACCCCGGGACTTACAACCTACAATGAGCAGTTCTTC. This encodes CASTPGLTTYNEQFF.

The chain is built from TRBV9 and TRBJ2-7, with 9 nucleotides matching TRBD2. Germline trimming cut 0 bases from V and 4 bases from J; bases unmatched to any gene: 5. Germline V lookup: CDR1 SGDLS, CDR2 YYNGEE. This CDR3 is built from 15 residues. The DNA for the CDR3 is TGTGCCAGCAGCGTAGGCGATAGCGGGAGTTACGAGCAGTACTTC. Translated: CASSVGDSGSYEQYF.

This clone occurred a few times. The chain recombines TRBV28 with TRBJ2-7; tentative D call: TRBD1 (5 bases). Trimming left V 3 bases short and J 2 bases short, with 11 bases between. The CDR3 consists of 14 residues. CDR1 is MDHEN and CDR2 is SYDVKM in the germline V gene. CDR3 sequence reads: CASSFAGQPYEQYF. For the CDR3, the DNA is TGTGCCAGCAGTTTCGCAGGGCAACCCTACGAGCAGTACTTC.

This clone has just one count. A junction boundary mismatches the germline segment, possibly from a read error. The chain has TRBV6-6 and TRBJ2-7; the match to TRBD2 covers 9 bases. This CDR3 contains 15 residues. In germline, CDR1 is MNHNY, CDR2 SVGAGI (reference sequence). The CDR3 nucleotides read TGTGCCAGCAGTTACGTATCTAGCGGGGATGGTTTTCAGAACTTC. It translates to CASSYVSSGDGFQNF.

This sequence joins TRBV27 and TRBJ2-1, with D maybe TRBD2 (6 bases). Germline V CDR1 and CDR2: MNHEY, SMNVEV (reference sequence). This CDR3 spans 14 amino acids. The ends were cut back, 3 bases at V and 5 bases at J, with 11 bases in the middle. CDR3 nucleotide sequence: TGTGCCAGCAGTTTCTCGACTAGTAACAATGAGCAGTTCTTC. The encoded protein is CASSFSTSNNEQFF.

The genes are TRBV7-2 and TRBJ2-5; D might be TRBD2 (7 bases). This CDR3 has 17 residues. V lost 1 base and J lost 5, with 20 bases in between. CDR1 is SGHTA and CDR2 is FQGNSA in the germline V gene. CDR3 sequence (DNA): TGTGCCAGCAGCTTAGAGTTAAGTGGCGGGGGCTTCGAGACCCAGTACTTC. This translates into CASSLELSGGGFETQYF. Full variable domain (missing parts from reference TRBV7-2 and TRBJ2-5): GAGVSQSPSNKVTEKGKDVELRCDPISGHTALYWYRQSLGQGLEFLIYFQGNSAPDKSGLPSDRFSAERTGGSVSTLTIQRTQQEDSAVYLCASSLELSGGGFETQYFGPGTRLLVL.

The chain couples TRBV2 to TRBJ2-3; D is tentatively TRBD1 or TRBD2 (5 bases each). Trimming shortened V by 6 bases and J by 7 bases, and 17 bases separated the two germline ends. CDR3 length equals 14 residues. The germline V gene has CDR1 SNHLY and CDR2 FYNNEI. The CDR3 DNA follows: TGTGCCAGCAGCCCCCCCCGAGGGACCTATACGCAGTATTTT. Translated, it gives CASSPPRGTYTQYF. The whole variable domain, remainder taken from reference TRBV2 and TRBJ2-3, is EPEVTQTPSHQVTQMGQEVILRCVPISNHLYFYWYRQILGQKVEFLVSFYNNEISEKSEIFDDQFSVERPDGSNFTLKIRSTKLEDSAMYFCASSPPRGTYTQYFGPGTRLTVL.

The chain carries TRBV30 and TRBJ2-3; D unresolved. The germline V and J ends were trimmed by 0 bases and 2 bases, with 9 bases remaining between them. The CDR3 is 14 amino acids. Germline CDR1 is GTSNPN and CDR2 is SVGIG (reference sequence). CDR3 residues: CAWSVRATTDTQYF. Here the CDR3 DNA reads TGTGCCTGGAGTGTACGGGCCACCACAGATACGCAGTATTTT. The whole variable domain, filled in from reference TRBV30 and TRBJ2-3, reads SQTIHQWPATLVQPVGSPLSLECTVEGTSNPNLYWYRQAAGRGLQLLFYSVGIGQISSEVPQNLSASRPQDRQFILSSKKLLLSDSGFYLCAWSVRATTDTQYFGPGTRLTVL.

V gene TRBV19 combines with J gene TRBJ2-1; a possible D gene is TRBD1 (5 bases). Germline CDR1 LNHDA, CDR2 SQIVND (reference sequence). The length of the CDR3 is 13 residues. Trimming cost V 8 bases and J 0 bases, with 8 bases left between them. CDR3 loop: CASGASSYNEQFF. The CDR3 bases are TGTGCCAGTGGGGCGAGCTCCTACAATGAGCAGTTCTTC. Full variable domain (outside the CDR3, taken from reference TRBV19 and TRBJ2-1): DGGITQSPKYLFRKEGQNVTLSCEQNLNHDAMYWYRQDPGQGLRLIYYSQIVNDFQKGDIAEGYSVSREKKESFPLTVTSAQKNPTAFYLCASGASSYNEQFFGPGTRLTVL.

This rearrangement joins TRBV15 to TRBJ2-5; the match to TRBD2 covers 7 bases. CDR3 length: 13 residues. The V gene end was trimmed by 3 bases and the J gene end by 4 bases; junction bases not matched to a gene: 2. Per the germline V gene, CDR1 is LNHNV and CDR2 is YYDKDF (reference sequence). In nucleotides, the CDR3 is TGTGCCACCAGCAGGGGGACTACAGAGACCCAGTACTTC. Its protein product is CATSRGTTETQYF. The entire variable domain, with the rest obtained from reference TRBV15 and TRBJ2-5, is as follows: DAMVIQNPRYQVTQFGKPVTLSCSQTLNHNVMYWYQQKSSQAPKLLFHYYDKDFNNEADTPDNFQSRRPNTSFCFLDIRSPGLGDTAMYLCATSRGTTETQYFGPGTRLLVL.

CDR3 region: CASSLDRGRQETQYF. The CDR3 nucleotides are TGTGCCAGCAGTTTGGACAGGGGGCGCCAAGAGACCCAGTACTTC. The V call is TRBV27, the J call TRBJ2-5; the match to TRBD1 covers 11 bases. V dropped 3 bases and J dropped 1; count of bases not matched to a gene: 1. The CDR3 extends over 15 amino acids. Germline V lookup: CDR1 MNHEY, CDR2 SMNVEV (reference sequence).

The chain has TRBV14 and TRBJ1-2; D unresolved. V lost 4 bases, J lost 3 bases, and 9 bases lay in between. This CDR3 contains 13 residues. Germline CDR1 and CDR2: SGHDN and FVKESK. CDR3: CASSPTRDYGYTF. DNA of the CDR3: TGTGCCAGCAGCCCTACAAGGGACTATGGCTACACCTTC.

This chain connects TRBV6-6 to TRBJ1-5; D gene ambiguous. Trimming took 3 bases from V and 7 from J, leaving 7 bases between them. Germline V gives CDR1 MNHNY, CDR2 SVGAGI (reference sequence). This CDR3 is 12 amino acids long. The CDR3, as DNA: TGTGCCAGCAGTTATGCAGAACAGCCCCAGCATTTT. It translates to CASSYAEQPQHF.

The CDR3 nucleotides are TGTGCCTGGAGGGTAGCGGGAAAGTCCTACAATGAGCAGTTCTTC. This codes for CAWRVAGKSYNEQFF. The V gene is TRBV30, the J gene TRBJ2-1, with 8 bases matching TRBD2. J was trimmed by 1 base and V by 3 bases; bases with no gene match: 5. This CDR3 is built from 15 residues. In germline, CDR1 is GTSNPN, CDR2 SVGIG (reference sequence). Together with reference TRBV30 and TRBJ2-1, the CDR3 gives the full variable domain: SQTIHQWPATLVQPVGSPLSLECTVEGTSNPNLYWYRQAAGRGLQLLFYSVGIGQISSEVPQNLSASRPQDRQFILSSKKLLLSDSGFYLCAWRVAGKSYNEQFFGPGTRLTVL.

The chain combines TRBV5-1 with TRBJ1-2; 8 positions match TRBD1. V trimming: 4 bases; J trimming: 5 bases; junction bases outside the gene matches: 7. The CDR3 consists of 14 residues. Germline-derived CDR1 and CDR2 are SGHRS and YFSETQ. CDR3 in amino acids: CASSPETGGYGYTF. CDR3 in DNA: TGCGCCAGCAGCCCTGAAACAGGGGGATATGGCTACACCTTC. Supplemented by reference TRBV5-1 and TRBJ1-2, the full variable domain reads KAGVTQTPRYLIKTRGQQVTLSCSPISGHRSVSWYQQTPGQGLQFLFEYFSETQRNKGNFPGRFSGRQFSNSRSEMNVSTLELGDSALYLCASSPETGGYGYTFGSGTRLTVV.

This sequence joins TRBV30 and TRBJ2-3; D is ambiguous. The CDR3 is 11 residues long. V lost 3 bases and J 4 bases, leaving 5 bases between the germline ends. Looked up from germline, CDR1 is GTSNPN and CDR2 is SVGIG (reference sequence). CDR3 DNA: TGTGCCTGGAGCCCGTCAGATACGCAGTATTTT. Amino acids: CAWSPSDTQYF.

The chain carries TRBV6-1 and TRBJ2-7; D ambiguous. The V end was cut by 7 bases, the J end by 5 bases, with 0 bases between. Germline V CDR1 and CDR2: MNHNS, SASEGT. The CDR3 is made up of 8 amino acids. Written as DNA, the CDR3 is TGTGCCAGCAACGAGCAGTACTTC. Residues: CASNEQYF.

This chain uses TRBV13 with TRBJ1-2, with a tentative D call TRBD1 (5 bases). The ends were cut back, 2 bases at V and 5 bases at J, with 15 bases in the middle. The CDR3 loop spans 15 amino acids. CDR1 is PRHDT and CDR2 is FYEKMQ in the germline V gene (reference sequence). The CDR3 nucleotides read TGTGCCAGCAGCTTATCAGGGTTGGGAGTTTATGGCTACACCTTC. As protein: CASSLSGLGVYGYTF.

This clone appeared a single time. The chain is built from TRBV9 and TRBJ2-1; the match to TRBD1 covers 9 bases. Germline values: CDR1 SGDLS, CDR2 YYNGEE. J lost 4 bases, V lost 0 bases, and 5 bases had no gene match. CDR3 size: 16 residues. CDR3 region: CASSVEPGQGYNEQFF. CDR3 nucleotides: TGTGCCAGCAGCGTAGAGCCGGGACAGGGATACAATGAGCAGTTCTTC. Full variable domain (remainder filled in from reference TRBV9 and TRBJ2-1): DSGVTQTPKHLITATGQRVTLRCSPRSGDLSVYWYQQSLDQGLQFLIQYYNGEERAKGNILERFSAQQFPDLHSELNLSSLELGDSALYFCASSVEPGQGYNEQFFGPGTRLTVL.

The chain employs TRBV7-2 and TRBJ2-7, with 9 bases lining up with TRBD2. This CDR3 spans 14 amino acids. J lost 5 bases, V lost 6 bases, and 8 bases had no gene match. Germline V CDR1 and CDR2: SGHTA, FQGNSA. The CDR3 spells CASSPSSGTHEQYF. The CDR3, as DNA: TGTGCCAGCAGTCCTTCTAGCGGGACCCACGAGCAGTACTTC. Filled out from reference TRBV7-2 and TRBJ2-7, the complete variable domain reads GAGVSQSPSNKVTEKGKDVELRCDPISGHTALYWYRQSLGQGLEFLIYFQGNSAPDKSGLPSDRFSAERTGGSVSTLTIQRTQQEDSAVYLCASSPSSGTHEQYFGPGTRLTVT.